Listed below are T cell receptor beta chains from one sample, sequenced in a study of beta chain features in type 1 diabetes. Assay used: immunoSEQ multiplex PCR; TCRdb lists only in-frame clones, some missing. Of around 340,000 clones in the sample, about 20% are singletons; the top ten hold 0.044%. Sequencing used naive CD4+ T cells from blood. The receptors derive from a young woman in good health. Each CDR3 is given with its conserved first and last residue. The D gene is left open where the match is weak. The size field is filled for only some rows; it gives once, few, many or a size class.

v_call,j_call,d_call,clone_size,cdr3_nt,cdr3_aa
TRBV5-4,TRBJ2-1,TRBD2,NA,TGTGCCAGCAGCTCGACCGGAAGCGGGAGCAGGGGGCAGTTCTTC,CASSSTGSGSRGQFF
TRBV12-5,TRBJ2-1,NA,NA,TGTGCTAGTGGTTTGGGACTAGTTTACAATGAGCAGTTCTTC,CASGLGLVYNEQFF
TRBV29-1,TRBJ1-2,NA,NA,TGCAGCGCACGGAGGGGAGGGAGCTATGGCTACACCTTC,CSARRGGSYGYTF
TRBV30,TRBJ1-2,TRBD1,few,TGTGCCTGGCTACAGGGGTATGGCTACACCTTC,CAWLQGYGYTF
TRBV5-6,TRBJ2-3,TRBD2,few,TGTGCCAGCAGCTCCTCTAGCGGGAGCACAGATACGCAGTATTTT,CASSSSSGSTDTQYF
TRBV30,TRBJ1-1,TRBD1,NA,TGTGCCTGGAGCTCGACAGGGGAAACTGAAGCTTTCTTT,CAWSSTGETEAFF
TRBV9,TRBJ2-5,NA,few,TGTGCCAGCAGCGCCGAACAGGCGTTCCAAGAGACCCAGTACTTC,CASSAEQAFQETQYF
TRBV30,TRBJ1-2,NA,few,TGTGCCTGGACCCAGGGAGGCGATGGCTACACCTTC,CAWTQGGDGYTF
TRBV29-1,TRBJ1-2,NA,NA,TGCAGCGTTGAGTACCCTCGGGTGGGGCGCTATGGCTACACCTTC,CSVEYPRVGRYGYTF
TRBV27,TRBJ2-7,TRBD1,few,TGTGCCAGCAGTCCTCGGACAGGGGGTCCCTACGAGCAGTACTTC,CASSPRTGGPYEQYF
TRBV29-1,TRBJ1-4,NA,NA,TGCAGCGTTGCCAGGGGTGCCGGTGAAAAACTGTTTTTT,CSVARGAGEKLFF
TRBV4-2,TRBJ2-5,NA,few,TGTGCCAGCAGCCATGGACAAGACCGGGAGACCCAGTACTTC,CASSHGQDRETQYF
TRBV5-1,TRBJ1-1,NA,NA,TGCGCCAGCAGCTTGCAGGCAGGCTGGAACACTGAAGCTTTCTTT,CASSLQAGWNTEAFF
TRBV19,TRBJ2-1,NA,once,TGTGCCAGTAGAGTTAGTCAGCCTAGTGTGAGTGAGCAGTTCTTC,CASRVSQPSVSEQFF
TRBV2,TRBJ2-1,TRBD2,few,TGTGCCAGCTTAGCGGGGTCGACCTACAATGAGCAGTTCTTC,CASLAGSTYNEQFF
TRBV30,TRBJ2-2,NA,NA,TGTGCCCGAGAGGTCAGGAACACCGGGGAGCTGTTTTTT,CAREVRNTGELFF
TRBV5-1,TRBJ2-1,TRBD1,few,TGCGCCAGCAGCCCACGACAGGGGGCCTACAATGAGCAGTTCTTC,CASSPRQGAYNEQFF
TRBV9,TRBJ2-2,NA,NA,TGTGCCAGCAGCGATACAACGGGGGGGGAGCTGTTTTTT,CASSDTTGGELFF
TRBV18,TRBJ2-1,TRBD2,NA,TGTGCCAGCTCACCAGACGGGACTAGCAACGGGAATGAGCAGTTCTTC,CASSPDGTSNGNEQFF
TRBV23-1,TRBJ2-1,NA,NA,TGCGCCAGCAGTCACCAATCCGGTCGCTGGAGCCCCTCGAACAATGAGCAGTTCTTC,CASSHQSGRWSPSNNEQFF
TRBV10-2,TRBJ2-7,TRBD2,NA,TGCGCCAGCACCCTGAATGGGGGGGACTACGAGCAGTACTTC,CASTLNGGDYEQYF
TRBV6-5,TRBJ1-2,NA,NA,TGTGCCAGCAGTTATCTCGACCGGGATGGCTACACCTTC,CASSYLDRDGYTF
TRBV18,TRBJ1-1,NA,NA,TGTGCCAGCTCACCACCGGAGGAGGGTGGCACTGAAGCTTTCTTT,CASSPPEEGGTEAFF
TRBV5-4,TRBJ2-7,TRBD2,few,TGTGCCAGCAGCTCGAAGACTAGCGGGAGATCTCACGAGCAGTACTTC,CASSSKTSGRSHEQYF
TRBV6-6,TRBJ2-7,NA,NA,TGTGCCAGCAGCCCAGTGGGGCAGGGTCCCTACGAGCAGTACTTC,CASSPVGQGPYEQYF
TRBV27,TRBJ1-2,NA,few,TGTGCCAGCAGTCCCACCTTGACAGAGTACTATGGCTACACCTTC,CASSPTLTEYYGYTF
TRBV25-1,TRBJ1-1,NA,NA,TGTGCCAGCAGTGAATATATGGGGGCCACTGAAGCTTTCTTT,CASSEYMGATEAFF
TRBV6-5,TRBJ2-1,TRBD2,few,TGTGCCAGCAGTTACTACACTAGCGGGGTTTACAATGAGCAGTTCTTC,CASSYYTSGVYNEQFF
TRBV30,TRBJ2-1,TRBD1,few,TGTGCCTGGGGAGAGCCCCTCGGGACAGGGACCTACAATGAGCAGTTCTTC,CAWGEPLGTGTYNEQFF
TRBV5-1,TRBJ2-7,NA,few,TGCGCCAGCAGCTTGGACAGTTATTACGAGCAGTACTTC,CASSLDSYYEQYF
TRBV7-8,TRBJ1-1,NA,NA,TGTGCCAGCAGCACTTATCGGGGAAAGAACACTGAAGCTTTCTTT,CASSTYRGKNTEAFF
TRBV5-5,TRBJ1-5,TRBD1,few,TGTGCCAGCAGCACCGGACAGGAAACTAGCAATCAGCCCCAGCATTTT,CASSTGQETSNQPQHF
TRBV5-8,TRBJ1-1,NA,once,TGTGCCAGCAGCTTGTTCCGCGGCACTGAAGCTTTCTTT,CASSLFRGTEAFF
TRBV6-1,TRBJ2-7,TRBD2,NA,TGTGCCAGCAGTGGTATGACTAGCGGGAGCGACGAGCAGTACTTC,CASSGMTSGSDEQYF
TRBV30,TRBJ2-2,TRBD2,NA,TGTGCCTGGAGTAGGAGGTTTAGCGGGAGGGCCGGTACCGGGGAGCTGTTTTTT,CAWSRRFSGRAGTGELFF
TRBV7-9,TRBJ1-1,TRBD1,NA,TGTGCCAGCAGCTCCTGGACAGGGGAAGCGGCTGAAGCTTTCTTT,CASSSWTGEAAEAFF
TRBV4-1,TRBJ2-1,NA,few,TGCGCCAGCAGCCTTCTAGCGTCTACCTACAATGAGCAGTTCTTC,CASSLLASTYNEQFF
TRBV30,TRBJ1-3,NA,NA,TGTGCCTGGAGTCCCTCAGTCGGAGGCATATATTTT,CAWSPSVGGIYF
TRBV25-1,TRBJ1-2,TRBD1,NA,TGTGCCAGCAGTGGGACAGGGGGCTATGGCTACACCTTC,CASSGTGGYGYTF
TRBV19,TRBJ1-5,NA,NA,TGTGCCAGTAGGATACAACCGGGGGGTAATCAGCCCCAGCATTTT,CASRIQPGGNQPQHF
TRBV5-1,TRBJ1-2,TRBD1,few,TGCGCCAGCAGCTGGGACAGAAACTATGGCTACACCTTC,CASSWDRNYGYTF
TRBV7-9,TRBJ2-2,NA,NA,TGTGCCAGCAGCTTAGTATCAGGGAACACCGGGGAGCTGTTTTTT,CASSLVSGNTGELFF
TRBV7-3,TRBJ2-3,TRBD2,NA,TGTGCCAGCAGCTCTATTAGCGGGGGGGCCCGAGATACGCAGTATTTT,CASSSISGGARDTQYF
TRBV5-1,TRBJ2-1,TRBD1,NA,TGCGCCAGCACCCGGACAGGCGGCTCCTACAATGAGCAGTTCTTC,CASTRTGGSYNEQFF
TRBV2,TRBJ2-5,NA,few,TGTGCCAGCAGGAAAGGGACGGGAGAAGAGACCCAGTACTTC,CASRKGTGEETQYF
TRBV5-1,TRBJ1-2,TRBD1,NA,TGCGCCAGCAGTCCCGGGACAGGAATTTATGGCTACACCTTC,CASSPGTGIYGYTF
TRBV7-2,TRBJ2-7,NA,few,TGTGCCAGCAGCTCTGGACAAGTAGGCAGCTACGAGCAGTACTTC,CASSSGQVGSYEQYF
TRBV30,TRBJ1-4,NA,NA,TGTGCCTGGAGTAGAGGGAATGAAAAACTGTTTTTT,CAWSRGNEKLFF
TRBV6-1,TRBJ2-7,TRBD1,NA,TGTGCCAGCAGTGAAGGGACAGGTAGCTCCTACGAGCAGTACTTC,CASSEGTGSSYEQYF
TRBV7-3,TRBJ1-6,NA,NA,TGTGCCAGCAGCCCATCAGGGGCTAATTCACCCCTCCACTTT,CASSPSGANSPLHF
TRBV5-1,TRBJ2-7,NA,NA,TGCGCCAGCAGCCCGGGGACAAGCGAGCAGTACTTC,CASSPGTSEQYF
TRBV2,TRBJ1-5,TRBD1,NA,TGTGCCAGCAGTGAGACCTCCGGGACAGGGGGCCAGCCCCAGCATTTT,CASSETSGTGGQPQHF
TRBV5-1,TRBJ2-2,NA,few,TGCGCCAGCAGCCCGGGAAGGACCATCACCGGGGAGCTGTTTTTT,CASSPGRTITGELFF
TRBV29-1,TRBJ2-1,TRBD2,NA,TGCAGCGCTCGGACTAGCGGGAGACGGGGGCAGTTCTTC,CSARTSGRRGQFF
TRBV11-3,TRBJ2-3,TRBD2,NA,TGTGCCTTAGCGGGAGCGAAAGATACAGATACGCAGTATTTT,CALAGAKDTDTQYF